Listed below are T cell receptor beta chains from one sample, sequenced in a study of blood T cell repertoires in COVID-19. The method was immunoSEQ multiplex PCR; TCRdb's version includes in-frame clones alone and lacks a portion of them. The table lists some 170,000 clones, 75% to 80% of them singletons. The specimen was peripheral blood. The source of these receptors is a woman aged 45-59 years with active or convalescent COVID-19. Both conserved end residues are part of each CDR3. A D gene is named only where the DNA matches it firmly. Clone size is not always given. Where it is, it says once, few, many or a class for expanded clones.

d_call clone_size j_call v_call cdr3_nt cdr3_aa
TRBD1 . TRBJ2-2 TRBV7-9 TGTGCCAGCACCCCCTTAGGAGGACAGGGACACTACACCGGGGAGCTGTTTTTT CASTPLGGQGHYTGELFF
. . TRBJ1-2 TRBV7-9 TGTGCCAGCAGCTCAATGGACAATAACTATGGCTACACCTTC CASSSMDNNYGYTF
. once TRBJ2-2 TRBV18 TGTGCCAGCTCACCGACTGCGCCGAACACCGGGGAGCTGTTTTTT CASSPTAPNTGELFF
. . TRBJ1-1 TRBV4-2 TGTGCCAGCAGCCAAGATCCAGGGGATACTGAAGCTTTCTTT CASSQDPGDTEAFF
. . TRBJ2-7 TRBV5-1 TGCGCCAGCAGCTTGGCCTACCCGAGCGACGAGCAGTACTTC CASSLAYPSDEQYF
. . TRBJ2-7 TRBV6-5 TGTGCCAGCAGTTACGGGACTTATGACTACGAGCAGTACTTC CASSYGTYDYEQYF
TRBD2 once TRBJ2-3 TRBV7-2 TGTGCCAGCAGCAAGACTAGCGGGGGTAATACGCAGTATTTT CASSKTSGGNTQYF
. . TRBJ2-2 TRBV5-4 TGTGCCAGCAGCTCCGGCCGGGGGAGGACCACCGGGGAGCTGTTTTTT CASSSGRGRTTGELFF
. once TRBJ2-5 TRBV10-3 TGTGCCATCAGTAAACAGGATAAAGAGACCCAGTACTTC CAISKQDKETQYF
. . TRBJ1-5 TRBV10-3 TGTGCCATCAGTGACCTTAGCAATCAGCCCCAGCATTTT CAISDLSNQPQHF
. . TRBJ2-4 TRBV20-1 TGCAGTGCTCCTACCGGGGACATTCAGTACTTC CSAPTGDIQYF
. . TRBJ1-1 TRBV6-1 TGTGCCAGCAGTGAACAGGGTGCCCGGATGGTAGCTTTCTTT CASSEQGARMVAFF
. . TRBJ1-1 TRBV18 TGTGCCAGCTCACCACGGAGTTTCCAGGGGCCGACTGAAGCTTTCTTT CASSPRSFQGPTEAFF
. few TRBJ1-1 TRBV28 TGTGCCAGCAGTGCCCCTTCCAGGTTACGAGCTTTCTTT CASSAPSRLRAFF
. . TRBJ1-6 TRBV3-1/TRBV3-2 TGTGCCAGCAGCCAAGATCCCGGGGAGAGACACGTTTCACCCCTCCACTTT CASSQDPGERHVSPLHF
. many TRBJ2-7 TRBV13 TGTGCCAGCAGTTCGCAGGAATTCCCCTACGAGCAGTACTTC CASSSQEFPYEQYF
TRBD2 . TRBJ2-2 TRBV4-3 TGCGCCAGCAGGCGGGAGGTAAGACTAGCGGGGGAGACCGGGGAGCTGTTTTTT CASRREVRLAGETGELFF
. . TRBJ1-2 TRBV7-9 TGTGCCAGCAGCCCCAGGGTTTACGGCTATGGCTACACCTTC CASSPRVYGYGYTF
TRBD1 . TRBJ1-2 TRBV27 TGTGCCAGCAGTTCGCAGGGGGCTGGCTACACCTTC CASSSQGAGYTF
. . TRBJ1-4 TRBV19 TGTGCCAGTAGTATTGCTACAGCAACTAATGAAAAACTGTTTTTT CASSIATATNEKLFF
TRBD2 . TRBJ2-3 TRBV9 TGTGCCAGCAGCGTACATCTTTCGGGAGGCCCCACAGATACGCAGTATTTT CASSVHLSGGPTDTQYF
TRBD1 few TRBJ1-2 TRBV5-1 TGCGCCAGCAGCTCCGGGCAGGGGGCAGGTGGCTACACCTTC CASSSGQGAGGYTF
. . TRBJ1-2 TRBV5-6 TGTGCCAGCAGAGAACAGGGTGGCGGCTACACCTTC CASREQGGGYTF
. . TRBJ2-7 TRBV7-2 TGTGCCAGCAGCTGGCGGGACAGCTCCTACGAGCAGTACTTC CASSWRDSSYEQYF
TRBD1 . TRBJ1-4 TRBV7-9 TGTGCCAGCAGCGCGGACAGGGGGAATGAAAAACTGTTTTTT CASSADRGNEKLFF
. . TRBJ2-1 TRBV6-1 TGTGCCAGCAGTGAAGACGGGAGAAACTACAATGAGCAGTTCTTC CASSEDGRNYNEQFF
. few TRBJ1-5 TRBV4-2 TGTGCCAGCAGCGTCTACCAACTCCAGCCCCAGCATTTT CASSVYQLQPQHF
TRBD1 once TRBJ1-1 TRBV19 TGTGCCAGTAGTAGGGGGACAGCTTCGAACACTGAAGCTTTCTTT CASSRGTASNTEAFF
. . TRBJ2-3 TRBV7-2 TGTGCCAGCAGTCTTTTAGGAGTCGATACGCAGTATTTT CASSLLGVDTQYF
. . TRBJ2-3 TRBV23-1 TGCGCCAGCAGTCAATCGCGGTTCGGACAGCCCACAGATACGCAGTATTTT CASSQSRFGQPTDTQYF
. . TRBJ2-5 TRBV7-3 TGTGCCAGCAGCTTAAATCCTAGGGGGTACCAAGAGACCCAGTACTTC CASSLNPRGYQETQYF
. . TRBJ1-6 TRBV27 TGTGCCAGCAGTTTAGGCAGGGCGTCTTCACCCCTCCACTTT CASSLGRASSPLHF
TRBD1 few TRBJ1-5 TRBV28 TGTGCCAGCAGCACACAGGGGGTGGGCAATCAGCCCCAGCATTTT CASSTQGVGNQPQHF
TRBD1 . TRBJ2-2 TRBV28 TGTGCCAGCAGAAACCGGGACAGGGGGGCCGGGGAGCTGTTTTTT CASRNRDRGAGELFF
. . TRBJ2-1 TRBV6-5 TGTGCCAGCTCCCCGTTATCCTACGAGAACAATGAGCAGTTCTTC CASSPLSYENNEQFF
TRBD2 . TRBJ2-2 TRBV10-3 TGTGCCATCAGTGGGACTAGCGGGGTGAACACCGGGGAGCTGTTTTTT CAISGTSGVNTGELFF
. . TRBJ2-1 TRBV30 TGTGCCTCCAACGGGAGACGGGGAAACTACAATGAGCAGTTCTTC CASNGRRGNYNEQFF
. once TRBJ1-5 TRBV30 TGTGCCTGGAGTGTACAGGGCAATCAGCCCCAGCATTTT CAWSVQGNQPQHF
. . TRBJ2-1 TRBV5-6 TGTGCCAGCAGCTTCGAGCTCGAGCAGTTCTTC CASSFELEQFF
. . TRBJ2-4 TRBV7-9 TGTGCCAGCAGCTCCCGGGGAGTAGCCAAAAACATTCAGTACTTC CASSSRGVAKNIQYF
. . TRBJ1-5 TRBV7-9 TGTGCCAGCAGCTTAGATCTGGGCTCCTATCAGCCCCAGCATTTT CASSLDLGSYQPQHF
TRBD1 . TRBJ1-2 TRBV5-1 TGCGCCAGCAGGCCGTTCACAGGGGGCAGTTATGGCTACACCTTC CASRPFTGGSYGYTF
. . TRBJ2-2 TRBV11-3 TGTGCCAGCAGCACCACACAGGGTCTCGGGGAGCTGTTTTTT CASSTTQGLGELFF